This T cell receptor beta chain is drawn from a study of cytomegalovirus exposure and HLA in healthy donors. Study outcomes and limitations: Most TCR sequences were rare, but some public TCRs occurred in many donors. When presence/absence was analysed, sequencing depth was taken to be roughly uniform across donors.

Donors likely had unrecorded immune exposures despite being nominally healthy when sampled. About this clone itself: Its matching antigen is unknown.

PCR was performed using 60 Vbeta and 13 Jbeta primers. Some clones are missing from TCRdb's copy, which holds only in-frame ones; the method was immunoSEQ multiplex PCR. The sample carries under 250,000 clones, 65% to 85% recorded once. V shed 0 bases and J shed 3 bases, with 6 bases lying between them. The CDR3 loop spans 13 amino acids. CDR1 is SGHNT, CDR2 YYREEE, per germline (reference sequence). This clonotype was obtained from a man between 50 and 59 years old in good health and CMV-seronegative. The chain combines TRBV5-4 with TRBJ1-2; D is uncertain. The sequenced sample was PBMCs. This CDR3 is CASSLGRDYGYTF. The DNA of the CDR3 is TGTGCCAGCAGCTTGGGACGGGACTATGGCTACACCTTC. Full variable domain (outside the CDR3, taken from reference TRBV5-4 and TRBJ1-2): ETGVTQSPTHLIKTRGQQVTLRCSSQSGHNTVSWYQQALGQGPQFIFQYYREEENGRGNFPPRFSGLQFPNYSSELNVNALELDDSALYLCASSLGRDYGYTFGSGTRLTVV.